Listed below are T cell receptor beta chains from one sample, sequenced in a study of blood T cell repertoires in COVID-19. TCRdb's copy holds only in-frame clones and misses some; the assay was immunoSEQ multiplex PCR. This table holds approximately 490,000 clones, about nine tenths found once. Sequencing input: PBMCs or T cells enriched from blood (not recorded which). These receptors were obtained from a woman aged 18-29 years who had recovered from COVID-19. Both conserved end residues are part of each CDR3. A D gene is named only where the DNA matches it firmly. A clone size is listed for some rows: how often the clone was seen (once, few, many), or a class if it is expanded.

clone_size: NA; v_call: TRBV28; d_call: NA; j_call: TRBJ2-5; cdr3_aa: CASSTPAIAETQYF; cdr3_nt: TGTGCCAGCAGTACCCCAGCGATAGCGGAGACCCAGTACTTC
clone_size: NA; v_call: TRBV7-9; d_call: TRBD2; j_call: TRBJ2-7; cdr3_aa: CASSPRTSGGPGEQYF; cdr3_nt: TGTGCCAGCAGCCCGCGGACTAGCGGGGGGCCGGGCGAGCAGTACTTC
clone_size: NA; v_call: TRBV13; d_call: TRBD2; j_call: TRBJ2-1; cdr3_aa: CASSFTSGGLSYNEQFF; cdr3_nt: TGTGCCAGCAGCTTTACTAGCGGGGGTCTATCCTACAATGAGCAGTTCTTC
clone_size: NA; v_call: TRBV9; d_call: NA; j_call: TRBJ1-3; cdr3_aa: CASSVGGGPSRASSSGNTIYF; cdr3_nt: TGTGCCAGCAGCGTAGGGGGGGGACCCTCGAGGGCCTCAAGCTCTGGAAACACCATATATTTT
clone_size: NA; v_call: TRBV5-1; d_call: NA; j_call: TRBJ1-2; cdr3_aa: CASSSTGTDSGGYTF; cdr3_nt: TGCGCCAGCAGCTCAACGGGGACGGACAGCGGCGGCTACACCTTC
clone_size: NA; v_call: TRBV6-5; d_call: NA; j_call: TRBJ1-3; cdr3_aa: CASSPRPGITIYF; cdr3_nt: TGTGCCAGCAGTCCCCGACCGGGGATCACCATATATTTT
clone_size: few; v_call: TRBV11-2; d_call: NA; j_call: TRBJ2-2; cdr3_aa: CASSFVLATGELFF; cdr3_nt: TGTGCCAGCAGCTTTGTGCTAGCGACCGGGGAGCTGTTTTTT
clone_size: NA; v_call: TRBV9; d_call: NA; j_call: TRBJ1-2; cdr3_aa: CASSVAGGAYGYTF; cdr3_nt: TGTGCCAGCAGCGTAGCCGGGGGGGCCTATGGCTACACCTTC
clone_size: NA; v_call: TRBV3-1/TRBV3-2; d_call: TRBD1; j_call: TRBJ1-1; cdr3_aa: CASSRRDSRTEAFF; cdr3_nt: TGTGCCAGCAGCCGGAGGGACAGTCGAACTGAAGCTTTCTTT
clone_size: NA; v_call: TRBV6-5; d_call: TRBD1; j_call: TRBJ1-2; cdr3_aa: CASSFRGIYGYTF; cdr3_nt: TGTGCCAGCAGTTTCAGGGGGATCTATGGCTACACCTTC
clone_size: few; v_call: TRBV4-1; d_call: NA; j_call: TRBJ2-2; cdr3_aa: CASTRTDQNTGELFF; cdr3_nt: TGCGCCAGCACCCGGACTGACCAAAACACCGGGGAGCTGTTTTTT
clone_size: NA; v_call: TRBV4-1; d_call: NA; j_call: TRBJ1-2; cdr3_aa: CASSQDTSVYGYTF; cdr3_nt: TGCGCCAGCAGCCAAGATACAAGTGTTTATGGCTACACCTTC
clone_size: NA; v_call: TRBV6-6; d_call: NA; j_call: TRBJ2-6; cdr3_aa: CASTLLSSGANVLTF; cdr3_nt: TGTGCCAGCACCCTCCTCTCCTCTGGGGCCAACGTCCTGACTTTC
clone_size: once; v_call: TRBV19; d_call: TRBD2; j_call: TRBJ2-7; cdr3_aa: CASGASGAPYEQYF; cdr3_nt: TGTGCCAGTGGAGCTAGCGGGGCCCCCTACGAGCAGTACTTC
clone_size: NA; v_call: TRBV6-5; d_call: NA; j_call: TRBJ2-4; cdr3_aa: CASSLTDAKNIQYF; cdr3_nt: TGTGCCAGCAGCTTGACAGATGCCAAAAACATTCAGTACTTC
clone_size: NA; v_call: TRBV15; d_call: TRBD1; j_call: TRBJ2-7; cdr3_aa: CATSRSTGVEQYF; cdr3_nt: TGTGCCACCAGCAGATCGACAGGGGTCGAGCAGTACTTC
clone_size: NA; v_call: TRBV18; d_call: TRBD1; j_call: TRBJ1-2; cdr3_aa: CASSLGTGGDNYGYTF; cdr3_nt: TGTGCCAGCTCACTGGGGACAGGGGGCGATAACTATGGCTACACCTTC